These 21 T cell receptor beta chains originate from one sample sequenced in a study of cytomegalovirus exposure and HLA in healthy donors. With 60 Vbeta and 13 Jbeta primers, the PCR was carried out. Method: immunoSEQ multiplex PCR; TCRdb's copy keeps in-frame clones and lacks some. The sample contains over 130,000 clones, just under 65% of which appear only once. The sample taken for sequencing was PBMCs. The receptors were gathered from an older woman in good health and CMV-seropositive.

The chain has TRBV5-1 and TRBJ2-1; TRBD1 matches 10 bases. V gave up 0 bases and J gave up 9 bases; unmatched junction bases: 6. Germline V gene data show CDR1 as SGHRS and CDR2 as YFSETQ. The CDR3 totals 15 residues. CDR3 bases: TGCGCCAGCAGCTTGGTGGGACAGGGGTTAACTGAGCAGTTCTTC. It translates to CASSLVGQGLTEQFF. Complete variable domain (other parts from reference TRBV5-1 and TRBJ2-1): KAGVTQTPRYLIKTRGQQVTLSCSPISGHRSVSWYQQTPGQGLQFLFEYFSETQRNKGNFPGRFSGRQFSNSRSEMNVSTLELGDSALYLCASSLVGQGLTEQFFGPGTRLTVL.

The V and J genes are TRBV6-5 and TRBJ2-3, with 10 bases that match TRBD2. V trimming: 2 bases; J trimming: 6 bases; junction bases outside the gene matches: 8. CDR3 size: 16 residues. The V gene's germline CDR1 is MNHEY and CDR2 SVGAGI. CDR3 sequence (DNA): TGTGCCAGCAGTTACGAAGCGGGAGGGCCGGCTGATACGCAGTATTTT. It yields the protein CASSYEAGGPADTQYF.

The chain has TRBV14 and TRBJ2-3; TRBD2 agrees at 9 bases. This CDR3 has 17 residues. CDR1 SGHDN and CDR2 FVKESK come from the germline V gene. The V segment lost 4 bases and the J segment 3 bases; nucleotides outside the gene matches: 11. The CDR3 DNA reads TGTGCCAGCAGCCGGGAGGTGGGACTAGCCACAACAGATACGCAGTATTTT. Encoded protein: CASSREVGLATTDTQYF.

The chain couples TRBV19 to TRBJ2-5; TRBD1 matches 8 bases. The CDR3 totals 13 residues. V was clipped by 5 bases and J by 4 bases; unmatched bases: 3. Germline CDR1 LNHDA, CDR2 SQIVND (reference sequence). The CDR3: CASSVDRGETQYF. For the CDR3, the DNA is TGTGCCAGTAGTGTCGACAGGGGAGAGACCCAGTACTTC.

The V call is TRBV7-9, the J call TRBJ1-4; D is unclear. This CDR3 comprises 12 residues. Trimming shortened V by 5 bases and J by 7 bases, and 8 bases separated the two germline ends. Germline V CDR1 and CDR2: SEHNR, FQNEAQ (reference sequence). The CDR3 DNA follows: TGTGCCAGCAGCCAGTCCAGTGAAAAACTGTTTTTT. It yields the protein CASSQSSEKLFF.

This rearrangement joins TRBV4-3 to TRBJ2-1; D unclear. Between the trimmed V and J ends, which lost 3 bases and 4 bases, there was a span of 4 bases. The CDR3 contains 12 residues. The germline CDR1 and CDR2 sequences are LGHNA and YSLEER. The CDR3 sequence is CASSQEYNEQFF. The CDR3 DNA follows: TGCGCCAGCAGCCAGGAGTACAATGAGCAGTTCTTC.

This sequence joins TRBV30 and TRBJ2-5; 8 nucleotides match TRBD2. V shed 4 bases and J 4 bases; nucleotides not matched to a gene: 8. Germline-derived CDR1 and CDR2 are GTSNPN and SVGIG (reference sequence). This CDR3 has 14 residues. CDR3 sequence: CAWNTPGLGETQYF. In DNA form, the CDR3 reads TGTGCCTGGAATACACCGGGACTAGGAGAGACCCAGTACTTC.

The genes are TRBV5-4 and TRBJ1-2, with D possibly matching TRBD1 (6 bases). Germline V gives CDR1 SGHNT, CDR2 YYREEE (reference sequence). V was clipped by 3 bases and J by 4 bases, with 10 bases between them. The CDR3 sequence is 13 residues long. The chain's CDR3 is CASSSDRTYGYTF. As DNA, the CDR3 is TGTGCCAGCAGCTCAGACAGGACCTATGGCTACACCTTC.

The gene calls are TRBV7-9 and TRBJ1-1, with 8 nucleotides matching TRBD1. V shed 2 bases, J shed 4 bases, and the junction held 6 bases outside the gene matches. The germline gives CDR1 SEHNR, CDR2 FQNEAQ (reference sequence). This CDR3 spans 15 amino acids. The CDR3 coding sequence is TGTGCCAGCAGCTTACAGGTGACAGGGGTCACTGAAGCTTTCTTT. This sequence encodes CASSLQVTGVTEAFF.

DNA of the CDR3: TGTGCCAGCAGTAAACAGGGCCTCGGGTCGGAAAAACTGTTTTTT. Translating it yields CASSKQGLGSEKLFF. The chain couples TRBV28 to TRBJ1-4, with a weak D call TRBD1 (6 bases). Looked up from germline, CDR1 is MDHEN and CDR2 is SYDVKM. CDR3 size: 15 residues. V was shortened by 5 bases and J by 8 bases, with 18 bases between the two germline ends.

The V call is TRBV19, the J call TRBJ1-5; D remains unclear. CDR3 length: 15 residues. Looked up from germline, CDR1 is LNHDA and CDR2 is SQIVND (reference sequence). V was trimmed by 7 bases and J by 5 bases, leaving 18 bases between them. The CDR3 protein is CASIGGDRRDQPQHF. The CDR3 DNA follows: TGTGCCAGTATTGGAGGAGACCGAAGGGATCAGCCCCAGCATTTT. Drawing the rest from reference TRBV19 and TRBJ1-5, the complete variable domain is DGGITQSPKYLFRKEGQNVTLSCEQNLNHDAMYWYRQDPGQGLRLIYYSQIVNDFQKGDIAEGYSVSREKKESFPLTVTSAQKNPTAFYLCASIGGDRRDQPQHFGDGTRLSIL.

J is TRBJ2-7 and V is TRBV5-1; perhaps TRBD2 as D (6 bases). The CDR3 loop spans 14 amino acids. Germline assignment: CDR1 SGHRS and CDR2 YFSETQ. V was cut by 5 bases and J by 9 bases, with 21 bases left in between. Here the CDR3 reads CASSFPERGLAQYF. CDR3 bases: TGCGCCAGCAGTTTCCCCGAAAGGGGACTGGCGCAGTACTTC.

This chain connects TRBV5-6 to TRBJ2-7, with 10 bases identical to TRBD1. This CDR3 is built from 15 residues. CDR1 SGHDT and CDR2 YYEEEE come from the germline V gene. The ends lost 4 bases at V and 6 bases at J; junction bases unmatched: 10. The CDR3 here is CASSVRDRGTGEQYF. CDR3 nucleotide sequence: TGTGCCAGCAGCGTCCGGGACAGGGGTACGGGCGAGCAGTACTTC. Together with reference TRBV5-6 and TRBJ2-7, the CDR3 gives the full variable domain: DAGVTQSPTHLIKTRGQQVTLRCSPKSGHDTVSWYQQALGQGPQFIFQYYEEEERQRGNFPDRFSGHQFPNYSSELNVNALLLGDSALYLCASSVRDRGTGEQYFGPGTRLTVT.

The chain uses TRBV7-3 and TRBJ2-1, with 8 bases lining up with TRBD1. CDR3 length equals 13 residues. Germline CDR1 is SGHTA and CDR2 is FQGTGA. V lost 5 bases and J lost 9; bases outside the gene matches: 6. This chain's CDR3 is CASSAQGAGEQFF. In nucleotides, the CDR3 is TGTGCCAGCAGCGCGCAGGGGGCGGGTGAGCAGTTCTTC.

The chain recombines TRBV4-1 with TRBJ2-2, with 12 bases matching TRBD2. The CDR3 length is 18 residues. CDR1 and CDR2 from the germline V gene are MGHRA and YSYEKL. V lost 2 bases and J lost 1; bases outside the gene matches: 5. The chain's CDR3 is CASSQNPTSGGNTGELFF. CDR3 bases: TGCGCCAGCAGCCAAAACCCGACTAGCGGGGGGAACACCGGGGAGCTGTTTTTT.

V gene TRBV6-1 combines with J gene TRBJ1-4; 10 nucleotides match TRBD1. Germline CDR1 reads MNHNS; CDR2 reads SASEGT. This CDR3 region has 18 residues. J lost 0 bases, V lost 2 bases, and 6 bases had no gene match. The CDR3 loop is CASSEKRTGGTTNEKLFF. The CDR3 nucleotides are TGTGCCAGCAGTGAAAAAAGGACAGGGGGTACAACTAATGAAAAACTGTTTTTT.

The V and J genes are TRBV30 and TRBJ2-7; 11 nucleotides align to TRBD2. The CDR3 consists of 15 residues. V lost 3 bases to trimming and J lost 2 bases; unmatched junction nucleotides: 6. Germline V lookup: CDR1 GTSNPN, CDR2 SVGIG (reference sequence). The CDR3 loop reads CAWSNRLAGTYEQYF. DNA for the CDR3: TGTGCCTGGAGCAATCGACTAGCGGGAACCTACGAGCAGTACTTC.

Here the CDR3 DNA reads TGTGCCACCAAACTCCAGGGGCATGGGTACAATGAGCAGTTCTTC. Its protein is CATKLQGHGYNEQFF. V and J are TRBV6-5 and TRBJ2-1; tentatively, D is TRBD1 (6 bases). Germline V lookup: CDR1 MNHEY, CDR2 SVGAGI. The V end was cut by 10 bases, the J end by 4 bases, with 20 bases between. This CDR3 spans 15 amino acids.

The chain carries TRBV29-1 and TRBJ2-1; 9 bases align to TRBD2. CDR3 length: 14 amino acids. With 6 bases clipped from V and 6 bases from J, the junction kept 9 bases outside the gene matches. Per the germline V gene, CDR1 is SQVTM and CDR2 is ANQGSEA. In DNA, the CDR3 is TGCAGCGTGGCGGGGGCGGGAGGGCCCAATGAGCAGTTCTTC. Translating gives CSVAGAGGPNEQFF.

This clone has a handful of counts. The genes are TRBV6-4 and TRBJ2-7, with 9 bases identical to TRBD1. CDR1 MRHNA and CDR2 SNTAGT come from the germline V gene. V lost 6 bases, J lost 6 bases, and 12 bases stayed unmatched. The CDR3 runs to 15 residues. The CDR3 sequence: CASSGPGQGLGEQYF. CDR3 in DNA: TGTGCCAGCAGCGGCCCGGGACAGGGATTAGGCGAGCAGTACTTC.

The rearrangement uses TRBV6-5 and TRBJ1-5; no reliable D call. V lost 0 bases, J lost 3 bases, and 9 bases lay in between. This CDR3 spans 15 amino acids. Germline loops: CDR1 MNHEY, CDR2 SVGAGI. CDR3 DNA sequence: TGTGCCAGCAGTTACTCGAGGGCAAACAATCAGCCCCAGCATTTT. Its translation: CASSYSRANNQPQHF.